In its sample, the clone carrying this T cell receptor (beta chain) was seen once. Its specificity is not known. Other DNA sequences in the sample encode the same CDR3. The authors loaded around 220 ng DNA, roughly 33,000 T cell genomes, into sorted-subset replicate PCRs. Using immunoSEQ multiplex PCR, the repertoire was profiled, and TCRdb retains in-frame clones only, with some absent. The table lists 2.3 million or so clones, roughly 93% of them singletons. This entry belongs to a study of shared clonotypes between healthy human individuals. The trim removed 0 bases at V and 4 bases at J, leaving 2 bases unmatched. Germline V gives CDR1 SGDLS, CDR2 YYNGEE. This CDR3 region has 15 residues. There were only Caucasian adults among the donors, and all lived in Nashville, Tennessee. The study's findings and limits: Non-shared clonotypes had lower generation probabilities than clonotypes shared by all four sorted-subset donors.

This clonotype was sampled from a young man in good health. Some clones in this sample may be carry-over from other donors' samples. The sequencing sample was made of naive CD4+ T cells from PBMCs. Documented subset: CD45RA+ positively selected. The chain recombines TRBV9 with TRBJ1-1; 11 bases line up with TRBD1. CDR3 residues: CASSVGGTGGTEAFF. DNA of the CDR3: TGTGCCAGCAGCGTAGGAGGGACAGGGGGCACTGAAGCTTTCTTT. Variable domain in full (rest from reference TRBV9 and TRBJ1-1): DSGVTQTPKHLITATGQRVTLRCSPRSGDLSVYWYQQSLDQGLQFLIQYYNGEERAKGNILERFSAQQFPDLHSELNLSSLELGDSALYFCASSVGGTGGTEAFFGQGTRLTVV.